A selection of T cell receptor beta chains follows, all from one sample in a study of Ad26.COV2.S vaccination and SARS-CoV-2 variants. Some clones are missing from TCRdb's copy, which holds only in-frame ones; the method was immunoSEQ multiplex PCR. The sample shows about 440,000 clones, less than 95% of them seen only once. The sequences come from peripheral blood, collected in a trial of Ad26.COV2.S vaccine versus placebo. The receptors here all came from a person aged 18-65 years who received the Ad26.COV2.S COVID-19 vaccine or a placebo. The CDR3 runs from the conserved cysteine through the conserved F or W. A D gene is named only where the DNA matches it firmly.

CDR3 length	D gene	V gene	CDR3 protein
16	TRBD1	TRBV10-3	CAISEDRGSNTGELFF
17	NA	TRBV7-2	CASSRPPQGQRADTQYF
14	NA	TRBV3-1/TRBV3-2	CASSHWRRESEQFF
19	TRBD2	TRBV3-1/TRBV3-2	CASSQILAGGPLGTYEQYF
16	TRBD2	TRBV9	CASSVGRLAGAYEQYF
14	NA	TRBV4-2	CASSEEGKTGELFF
16	TRBD2	TRBV5-4	CASSNLAGGTQETQYF
15	NA	TRBV3-1/TRBV3-2	CASSLSPGAKNIQYF
13	NA	TRBV27	CATTARGRNEQFF
15	NA	TRBV6-5	CASGGGRVSGETQYF
14	NA	TRBV9	CASSVATPTREQFF
14	TRBD2	TRBV5-4	CASSLEGLKETQYF
14	NA	TRBV6-5	CAGAPGPGTGELFF
11	NA	TRBV25-1	CASSATGRAFF
17	TRBD2	TRBV4-2	CASSQDGGSGIEETQYF
15	NA	TRBV4-3	CASSQGWQGNYEQYF
14	NA	TRBV30	CAWRSQGGDYGYTF
14	NA	TRBV19	CASSRYRAQETQYF
14	NA	TRBV4-1	CASSQDQVYNEQFF
15	TRBD2	TRBV5-1	CASRLLAAFTDTQYF
16	NA	TRBV11-3	CASSLRGPSNTGELFF
14	NA	TRBV11-3	CASSLGRSTDTQYF
14	TRBD2	TRBV27	CATTPGGGVREQYF
13	NA	TRBV11-2	CASSLVRISGYTF
13	NA	TRBV4-1	CASSLDRPYEQYF
18	NA	TRBV21-1	CASSNLKTSGRPPYEQYF
15	NA	TRBV9	CASSVDPSSYNEQFF
16	TRBD1	TRBV7-6	CASSSPGQGMAGELFF
12	NA	TRBV5-6	CASSLNRVEQYF
18	TRBD2	TRBV5-8	CASSPLGQTSGRGYEQYF
17	NA	TRBV5-4	CASSLAGLGVRVYEQYF
16	TRBD2	TRBV6-6	CASSIQTSGKNNEQFF
12	NA	TRBV5-4	CASSLEGDGYTF
15	TRBD1	TRBV2	CASNRGRGTNEKLFF
15	NA	TRBV18	CASSPPWQPLRRQYF